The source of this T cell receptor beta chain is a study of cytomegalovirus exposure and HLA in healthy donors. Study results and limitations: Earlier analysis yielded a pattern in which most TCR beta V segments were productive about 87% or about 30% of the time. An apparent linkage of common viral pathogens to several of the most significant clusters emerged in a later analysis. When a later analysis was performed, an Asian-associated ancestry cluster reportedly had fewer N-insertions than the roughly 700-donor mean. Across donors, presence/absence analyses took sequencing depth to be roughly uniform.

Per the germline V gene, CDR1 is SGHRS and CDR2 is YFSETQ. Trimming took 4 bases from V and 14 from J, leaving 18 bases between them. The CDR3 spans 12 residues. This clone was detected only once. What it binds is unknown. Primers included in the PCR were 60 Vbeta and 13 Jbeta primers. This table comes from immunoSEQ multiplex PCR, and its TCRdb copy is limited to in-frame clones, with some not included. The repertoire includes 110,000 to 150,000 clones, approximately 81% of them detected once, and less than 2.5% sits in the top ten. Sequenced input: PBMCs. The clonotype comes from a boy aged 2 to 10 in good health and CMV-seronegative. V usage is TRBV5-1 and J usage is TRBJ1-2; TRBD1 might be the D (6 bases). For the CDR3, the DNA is TGCGCCAGCAGCCCGGACAGTCTGGTGGGGACCTTC. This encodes CASSPDSLVGTF. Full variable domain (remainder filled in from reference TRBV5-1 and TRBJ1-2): KAGVTQTPRYLIKTRGQQVTLSCSPISGHRSVSWYQQTPGQGLQFLFEYFSETQRNKGNFPGRFSGRQFSNSRSEMNVSTLELGDSALYLCASSPDSLVGTFGSGTRLTVV.